The sequence of this T cell receptor beta chain was determined in a study of T cell repertoires in cytomegalovirus infection. To note about this clonotype: Its antigen remains unidentified.

The CDR3 extends over 13 amino acids. V was clipped by 11 bases and J by 3 bases; unmatched bases: 7. CDR1 ENHRY and CDR2 SYGVKD come from the germline V gene. TCRdb recomputed calls from the reads with MiXCR, one row per CDR3 protein. The repertoire holds some 920,000 distinct CDR3 sequences, with roughly a third as singletons. The clonotype was recovered from a human donor in good health (CMV status not recorded). Some clones in this sample may be carry-over from other donors' samples. The source was cultured CD8+ T cells from PBMCs, collected from culture after CMV antigen stimulation. This chain uses TRBV10-3 with TRBJ2-1; 7 positions match TRBD2. In nucleotides, the CDR3 is TGTGCCGGGGGGGGGAACTACTACAATGAGCAGTTCTTC. Encoded protein: CAGGGNYYNEQFF.